The present entry profiles one TCR beta chain with its context. The antigen is unknown. This specimen comes from a study of cytomegalovirus exposure and HLA in healthy donors. The study, taken as a whole, reports: Overall, some 160 TCR beta chains were annotated as cytomegalovirus-associated.

The V end lost 0 bases, the J end lost 4 bases, and 9 bases lay between the germline ends. Germline-derived CDR1 and CDR2 are WNHNN and SYGVQD (reference sequence). The CDR3 has 14 amino acids. PCR amplification relied on 60 Vbeta primers (plus 13 Jbeta primers). This table comes from immunoSEQ multiplex PCR, and its TCRdb copy is limited to in-frame clones, with some not included. Of some 96,000 clones listed, 64% were seen once; the top ten hold more than 2.5%. What was sequenced was PBMCs. The TCR comes from a man aged 60 to 69 in good health and CMV-seronegative. This chain joins TRBV10-1 and TRBJ1-1; no clear D. CDR3 residues: CASSESQRGTEAFF. CDR3 in DNA: TGCGCCAGCAGTGAGTCCCAACGGGGCACTGAAGCTTTCTTT.